Reported below is one T cell receptor (beta chain). This sample is part of a study of regulatory T cells in long-lasting Graves disease. Documented time point: newly diagnosed GD, antithyroid drugs for less than 3 months. With RNA extracted from PBMCs as input, the TCR library was made. Patients of an endocrinology department in Xi'an, China, were included. HTBI primers from iRepertoire and Arm-PCR of CDR3 regions yielded the TCR beta libraries. Via MiXCR, TCRdb re-called the multiplex PCR reads, giving one row per CDR3 protein. In the table there are roughly 410,000 distinct CDR3 sequences, 15% of which are singletons. CDR1 and CDR2 (germline): SGHNT, YYREEE (reference sequence). The CDR3 contains 16 residues. J lost 0 bases, V lost 4 bases, and 9 bases had no gene match. The data also belong to a second study, concerning T cells in Graves' hyperthyroidism and ophthalmopathy. That paper adds: Uncontrolled infection, other autoimmune disease, pregnancy or lactation led to exclusion. First-round RT-PCR of the TCR CDR3 relied on the HTBI primer set. Expanded thyroid clonotypes (above 0.001) were mostly also found in blood.

The source material was peripheral blood mononuclear cells (PBMCs), sampled at new diagnosis, from a patient treated with antithyroid drugs. This chain links TRBV5-4 with TRBJ2-7, with 8 nucleotides matching TRBD2. This receptor was identified in a woman aged 40 to 49 with Graves disease. The CDR3 is CASSQTSATSSYEQYF. In DNA form, the CDR3 reads TGTGCCAGCAGCCAGACTAGCGCCACTAGCTCCTACGAGCAGTACTTC. The whole variable domain, filled in from reference TRBV5-4 and TRBJ2-7, reads ETGVTQSPTHLIKTRGQQVTLRCSSQSGHNTVSWYQQALGQGPQFIFQYYREEENGRGNFPPRFSGLQFPNYSSELNVNALELDDSALYLCASSQTSATSSYEQYFGPGTRLTVT.